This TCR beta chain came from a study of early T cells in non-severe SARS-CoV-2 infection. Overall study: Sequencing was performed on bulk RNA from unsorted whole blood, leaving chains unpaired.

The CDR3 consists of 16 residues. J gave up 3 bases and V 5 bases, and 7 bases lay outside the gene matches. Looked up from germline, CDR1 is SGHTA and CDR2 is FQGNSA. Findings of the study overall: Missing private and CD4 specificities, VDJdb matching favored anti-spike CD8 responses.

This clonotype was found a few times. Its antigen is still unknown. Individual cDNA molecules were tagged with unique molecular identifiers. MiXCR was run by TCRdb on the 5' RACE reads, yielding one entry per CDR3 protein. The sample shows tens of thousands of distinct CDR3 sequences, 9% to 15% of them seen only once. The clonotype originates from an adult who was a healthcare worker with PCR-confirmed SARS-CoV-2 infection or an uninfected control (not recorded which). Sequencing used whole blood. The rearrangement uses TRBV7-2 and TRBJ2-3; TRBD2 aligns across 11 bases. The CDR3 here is CASSRIAGGHTDTQYF. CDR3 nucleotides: TGTGCCAGCAGCCGTATAGCGGGAGGGCATACAGATACGCAGTATTTT.